The TCR beta chain described here comes from a study of blood T cell repertoires in COVID-19. Looked up from germline, CDR1 is SEHNR and CDR2 is FQNEAQ (reference sequence). The CDR3 has 16 amino acids. V lost 4 bases to trimming and J lost 2 bases; unmatched junction nucleotides: 8. Study processing details: Estimates of nucleated cell counts were drawn from the amplification of reference gene primers. The method was immunoSEQ multiplex PCR; TCRdb's version includes in-frame clones alone and lacks a portion of them. V, J and clone size were drawn from that table, and D and trimming were deduced from the DNA. In the table there are 50,000 to 85,000 clones, around 82% of which are singletons.

Sample: peripheral blood. This receptor was obtained from a man aged 55-75 years with acute or convalescent COVID-19. The J gene is TRBJ2-3, the V gene TRBV7-9, with 8 bases that match TRBD1. DNA for the CDR3: TGTGCCAGCAGCTCCTCGGACAGGGAGGTCACAGATACGCAGTATTTT. It translates to CASSSSDREVTDTQYF.